This TCR beta chain is drawn from a study of blood T cells in healthy people across ages. This clonotype was counted ten times or more. Its antigen is not identified. The germline V gene has CDR1 SGHRS and CDR2 YFSETQ. The CDR3 runs 15 residues. V lost 0 bases and J 0 bases, leaving 8 bases between the germline ends. Study-level findings and limits: Donors of long life had a larger count of naive CD4+ cells and greater diversity than aged donors. Diversity estimates drawn from one million T cells were deemed underestimates.

The second PCR ran about 6 to 11 cycles with a sample-barcoded 5' primer and J-beta primers. Every cDNA was tagged by a template-switch adaptor with 12 random nucleotides. TCRdb reprocessed the 5' RACE reads with MiXCR, giving one entry per CDR3 protein. The table lists 790,000 or so distinct CDR3 sequences, 35% to 50% of them singletons. The chain is built from TRBV5-1 and TRBJ2-3; no reliable D call. The source is a man older than 75 in good health. The sample taken for sequencing was blood. The CDR3 reads CASSLEVVSTDTQYF. CDR3 nucleotide sequence: TGCGCCAGCAGCTTGGAAGTGGTTAGCACAGATACGCAGTATTTT. Complete variable domain (other parts from reference TRBV5-1 and TRBJ2-3): KAGVTQTPRYLIKTRGQQVTLSCSPISGHRSVSWYQQTPGQGLQFLFEYFSETQRNKGNFPGRFSGRQFSNSRSEMNVSTLELGDSALYLCASSLEVVSTDTQYFGPGTRLTVL.